This T cell receptor (beta chain) was sequenced during a study of read filtering for tumor transcriptome and immune sequencing. The study's findings and limits: Without single-read clonotypes, shared clonotype proportions correlated more between IR-seq and RNA-seq. Even smaller IR-seq throughput identified most shared clonotypes.

About this clonotype itself: Its antigen is unidentified.

At the time of active disease, bone marrow was collected from every patient. From 300 to 400 ng of RNA, a library with molecular barcoded alpha/delta and beta/gamma adaptors was made. TCRdb called the reads again in MiXCR, with one record for every CDR3 protein. The sample comprises about 130,000 distinct CDR3 sequences, 13% of which are singletons, and 7% to 9% rests with the top ten. The trim removed 1 base at V and 7 bases at J, leaving 13 bases unmatched. Looked up from germline, CDR1 is SGHRS and CDR2 is YFSETQ. CDR3 size: 16 residues. This clonotype originated in a donor aged 40 or over with multiple myeloma. The material sequenced was a population of CD138-negative cells sorted from bone marrow. The V and J genes are TRBV5-1 and TRBJ2-5; 7 nucleotides align to TRBD2. CDR3 amino acids: CASSLSGGNPSGTQYF. CDR3 in DNA: TGCGCCAGCAGCTTGTCGGGGGGAAACCCATCGGGGACCCAGTACTTC.